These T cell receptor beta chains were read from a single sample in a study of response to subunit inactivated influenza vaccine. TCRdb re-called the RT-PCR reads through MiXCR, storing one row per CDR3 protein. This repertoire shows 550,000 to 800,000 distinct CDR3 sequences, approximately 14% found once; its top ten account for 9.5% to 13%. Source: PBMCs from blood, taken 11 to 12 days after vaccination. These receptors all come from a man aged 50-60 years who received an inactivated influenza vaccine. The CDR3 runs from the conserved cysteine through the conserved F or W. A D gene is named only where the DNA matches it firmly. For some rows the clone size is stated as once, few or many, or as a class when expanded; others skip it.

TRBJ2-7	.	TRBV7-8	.	TGTGCCAGCAGCTTAGAGACCAGCCCTGCCTACGAGCAGTACTTC	CASSLETSPAYEQYF
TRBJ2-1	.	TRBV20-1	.	TGCAGTGCTAGAGATCCAGCAGCCCTCTACAATGAGCAGTTCTTC	CSARDPAALYNEQFF
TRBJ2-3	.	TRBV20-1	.	TGCAGTGCCGGGGGGCCCAACACAGATACGCAGTATTTT	CSAGGPNTDTQYF
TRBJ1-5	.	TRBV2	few	TGTGCCAGCAGTGAGACTAATCAGCCCCAGCATTTT	CASSETNQPQHF
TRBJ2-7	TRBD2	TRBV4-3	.	TGCGCCAGCAGCCAAGATAAGCGGGGGGGCGTCGAGCAGTACTTC	CASSQDKRGGVEQYF
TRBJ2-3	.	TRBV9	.	TGTGCCAGCATCGGACGGCTAAGCACAGATACGCAGTATTTT	CASIGRLSTDTQYF
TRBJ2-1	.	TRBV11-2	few	TGTGCCAGCAGCTTAGGTCAGGGGTTTGGGTGGAATGAGCAGTTCTTC	CASSLGQGFGWNEQFF
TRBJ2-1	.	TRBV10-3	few	TGTGCCATCGGGGGATCCGGTGTTGAGCAGTTCTTC	CAIGGSGVEQFF
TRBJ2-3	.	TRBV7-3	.	TGTGCCAGCAGTCTCATCGGGGGGCGCGGGGATACGCAGTATTTT	CASSLIGGRGDTQYF
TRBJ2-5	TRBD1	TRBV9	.	TGTGCCAGCAGCGCAGTAAACAGGGGGGAAGAGACCCAGTACTTC	CASSAVNRGEETQYF